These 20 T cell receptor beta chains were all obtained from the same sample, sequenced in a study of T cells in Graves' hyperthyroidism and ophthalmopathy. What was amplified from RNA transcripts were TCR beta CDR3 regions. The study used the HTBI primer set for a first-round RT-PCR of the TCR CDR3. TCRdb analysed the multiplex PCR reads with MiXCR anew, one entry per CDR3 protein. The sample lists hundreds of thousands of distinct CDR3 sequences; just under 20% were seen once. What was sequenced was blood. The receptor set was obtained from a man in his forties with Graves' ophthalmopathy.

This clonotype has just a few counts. CDR3 bases: TGCGCCAGCAGCCCTGTTGAGACAGCCCTCAACTATGGCTACACCTTC. Its protein product is CASSPVETALNYGYTF. The chain recombines TRBV4-1 with TRBJ1-2; weak D call: TRBD1 (5 bases). This CDR3 spans 16 amino acids. V was cut by 4 bases and J by 2 bases, with 17 bases left in between. Germline CDR1 MGHRA, CDR2 YSYEKL.

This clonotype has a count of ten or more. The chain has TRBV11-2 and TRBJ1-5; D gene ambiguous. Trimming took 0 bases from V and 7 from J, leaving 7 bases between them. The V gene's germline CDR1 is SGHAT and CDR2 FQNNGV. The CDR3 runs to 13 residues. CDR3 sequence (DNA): TGTGCCAGCAGCTTAGACCTACGACAGCCCCAGCATTTT. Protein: CASSLDLRQPQHF.

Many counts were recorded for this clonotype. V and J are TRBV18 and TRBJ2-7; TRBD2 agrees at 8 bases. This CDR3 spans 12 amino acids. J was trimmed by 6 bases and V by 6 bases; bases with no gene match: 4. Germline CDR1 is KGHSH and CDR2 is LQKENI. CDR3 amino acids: CASSPGGGEQYF. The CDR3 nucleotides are TGTGCCAGCTCTCCGGGAGGGGGCGAGCAGTACTTC.

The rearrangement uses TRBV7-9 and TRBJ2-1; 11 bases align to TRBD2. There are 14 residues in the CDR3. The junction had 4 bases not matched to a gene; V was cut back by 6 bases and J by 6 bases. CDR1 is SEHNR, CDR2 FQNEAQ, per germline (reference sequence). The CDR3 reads CASRNGLAGNEQFF. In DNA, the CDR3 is TGTGCCAGCAGAAATGGACTAGCGGGCAATGAGCAGTTCTTC.

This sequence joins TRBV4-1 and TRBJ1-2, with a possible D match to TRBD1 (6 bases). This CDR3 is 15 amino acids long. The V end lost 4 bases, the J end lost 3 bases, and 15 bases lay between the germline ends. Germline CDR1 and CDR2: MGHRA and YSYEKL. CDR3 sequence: CASSPPDSKYYGYTF. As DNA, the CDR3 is TGCGCCAGCAGCCCCCCGGACAGCAAGTACTATGGCTACACCTTC.

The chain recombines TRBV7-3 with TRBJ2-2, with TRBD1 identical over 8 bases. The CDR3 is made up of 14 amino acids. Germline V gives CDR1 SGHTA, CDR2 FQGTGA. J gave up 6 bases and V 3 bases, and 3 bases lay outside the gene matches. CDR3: CASSFRQGSGELFF. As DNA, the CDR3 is TGTGCCAGCAGCTTTAGACAGGGGTCCGGGGAGCTGTTTTTT.

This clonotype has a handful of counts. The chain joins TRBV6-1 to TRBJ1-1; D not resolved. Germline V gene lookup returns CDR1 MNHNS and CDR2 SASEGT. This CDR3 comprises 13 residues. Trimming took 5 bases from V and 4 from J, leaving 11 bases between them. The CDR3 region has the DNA TGTGCCAGCAGTTCAAGCAGAGGCACTGAAGCTTTCTTT. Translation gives CASSSSRGTEAFF.

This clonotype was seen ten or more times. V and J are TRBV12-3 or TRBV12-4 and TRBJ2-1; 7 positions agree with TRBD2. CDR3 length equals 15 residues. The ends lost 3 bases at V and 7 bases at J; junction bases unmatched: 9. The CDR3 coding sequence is TGTGCCAGCAGTTTGAATGAGGGAGGGTTGAATGAGCAGTTCTTC. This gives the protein CASSLNEGGLNEQFF.

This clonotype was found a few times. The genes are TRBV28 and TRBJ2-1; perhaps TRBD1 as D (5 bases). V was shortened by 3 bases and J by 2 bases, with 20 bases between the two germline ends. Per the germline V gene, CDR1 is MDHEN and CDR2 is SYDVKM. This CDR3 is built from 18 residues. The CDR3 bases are TGTGCCAGCAGTTTCCCCCAGTTTCAGGCAGGGACCTACAATGAGCAGTTCTTC. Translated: CASSFPQFQAGTYNEQFF.

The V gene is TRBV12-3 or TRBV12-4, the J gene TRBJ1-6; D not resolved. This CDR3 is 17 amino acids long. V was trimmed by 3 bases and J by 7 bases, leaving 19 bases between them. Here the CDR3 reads CASSFRSGELYNSPLHF. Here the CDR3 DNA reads TGTGCCAGCAGTTTCCGTTCAGGAGAGCTATACAATTCACCCCTCCACTTT.

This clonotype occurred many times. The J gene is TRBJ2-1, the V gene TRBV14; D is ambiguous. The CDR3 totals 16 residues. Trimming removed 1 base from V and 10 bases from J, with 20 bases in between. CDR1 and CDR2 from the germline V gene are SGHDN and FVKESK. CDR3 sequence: CASSQVWALPPKEQFF. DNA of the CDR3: TGTGCCAGCAGCCAAGTCTGGGCTCTCCCCCCAAAGGAGCAGTTCTTC.

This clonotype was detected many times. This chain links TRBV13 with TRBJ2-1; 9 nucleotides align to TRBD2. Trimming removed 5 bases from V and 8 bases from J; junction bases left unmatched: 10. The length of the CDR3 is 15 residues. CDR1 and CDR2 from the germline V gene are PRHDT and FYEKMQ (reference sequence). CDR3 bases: TGTGCCAGCAGCGACACCGGGACTAGCTTCCATGAGCAGTTCTTC. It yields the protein CASSDTGTSFHEQFF.

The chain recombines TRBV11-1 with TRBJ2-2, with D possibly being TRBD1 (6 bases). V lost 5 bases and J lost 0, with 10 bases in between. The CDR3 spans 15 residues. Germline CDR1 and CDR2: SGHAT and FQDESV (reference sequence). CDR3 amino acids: CASSPDRTNTGELFF. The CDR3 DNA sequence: TGTGCCAGCAGCCCCGACAGGACGAACACCGGGGAGCTGTTTTTT.

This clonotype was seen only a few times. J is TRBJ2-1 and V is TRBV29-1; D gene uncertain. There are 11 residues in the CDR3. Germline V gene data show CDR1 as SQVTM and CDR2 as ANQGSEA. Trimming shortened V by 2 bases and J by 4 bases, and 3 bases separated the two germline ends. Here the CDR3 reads CSVETYNEQFF. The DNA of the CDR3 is TGCAGCGTTGAAACGTACAATGAGCAGTTCTTC.

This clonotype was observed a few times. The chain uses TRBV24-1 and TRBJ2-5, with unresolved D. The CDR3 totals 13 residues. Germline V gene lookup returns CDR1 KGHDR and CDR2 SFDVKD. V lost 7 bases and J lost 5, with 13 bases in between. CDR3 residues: CATRAPPVETQYF. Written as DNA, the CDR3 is TGTGCCACCAGGGCTCCTCCAGTGGAGACCCAGTACTTC.

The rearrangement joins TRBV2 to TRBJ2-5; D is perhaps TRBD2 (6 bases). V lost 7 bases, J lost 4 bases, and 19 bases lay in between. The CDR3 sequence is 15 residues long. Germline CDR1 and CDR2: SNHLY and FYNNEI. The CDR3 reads CASNPDGGHGETQYF. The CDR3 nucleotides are TGTGCCAGCAATCCTGACGGGGGTCACGGAGAGACCCAGTACTTC.

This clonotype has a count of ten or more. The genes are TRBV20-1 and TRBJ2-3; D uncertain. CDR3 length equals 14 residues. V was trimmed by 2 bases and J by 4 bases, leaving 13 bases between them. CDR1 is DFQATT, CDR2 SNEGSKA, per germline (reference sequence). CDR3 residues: CSARPMKGSDTQYF. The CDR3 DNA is TGCAGTGCTAGACCGATGAAGGGATCAGATACGCAGTATTTT.

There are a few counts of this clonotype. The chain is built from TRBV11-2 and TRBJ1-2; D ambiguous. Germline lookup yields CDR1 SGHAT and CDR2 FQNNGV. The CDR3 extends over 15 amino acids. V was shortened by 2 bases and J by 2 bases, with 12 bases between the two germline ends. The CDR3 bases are TGTGCCAGCAGCTTATCAGGAGGATTCAACTATGGCTACACCTTC. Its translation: CASSLSGGFNYGYTF.

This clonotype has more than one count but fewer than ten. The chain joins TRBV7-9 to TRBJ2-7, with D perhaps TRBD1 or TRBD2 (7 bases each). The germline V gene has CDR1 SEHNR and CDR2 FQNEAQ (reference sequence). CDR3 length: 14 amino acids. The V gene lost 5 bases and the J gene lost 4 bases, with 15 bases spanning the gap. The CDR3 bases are TGTGCCAGCAGCGAGCGGGGACAGCTTTACGAGCAGTACTTC. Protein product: CASSERGQLYEQYF.

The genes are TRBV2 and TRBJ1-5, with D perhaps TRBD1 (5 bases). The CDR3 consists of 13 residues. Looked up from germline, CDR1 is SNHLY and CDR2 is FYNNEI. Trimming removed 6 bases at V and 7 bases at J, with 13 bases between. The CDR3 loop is CASSFDSLQPQHF. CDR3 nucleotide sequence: TGTGCCAGCAGCTTCGACAGCCTGCAGCCCCAGCATTTT.